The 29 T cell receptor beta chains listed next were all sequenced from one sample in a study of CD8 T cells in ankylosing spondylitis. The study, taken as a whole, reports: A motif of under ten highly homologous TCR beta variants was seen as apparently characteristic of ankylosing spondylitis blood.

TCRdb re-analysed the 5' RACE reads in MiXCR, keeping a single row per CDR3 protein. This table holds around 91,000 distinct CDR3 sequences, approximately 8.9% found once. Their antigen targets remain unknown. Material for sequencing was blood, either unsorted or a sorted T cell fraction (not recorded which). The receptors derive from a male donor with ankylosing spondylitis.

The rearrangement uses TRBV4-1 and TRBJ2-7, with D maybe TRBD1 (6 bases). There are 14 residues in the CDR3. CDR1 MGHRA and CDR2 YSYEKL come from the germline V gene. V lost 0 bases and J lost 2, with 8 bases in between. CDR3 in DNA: TGCGCCAGCAGCCAAGAGCCAGGGGCCTACGAGCAGTACGTC. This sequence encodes CASSQEPGAYEQYV.

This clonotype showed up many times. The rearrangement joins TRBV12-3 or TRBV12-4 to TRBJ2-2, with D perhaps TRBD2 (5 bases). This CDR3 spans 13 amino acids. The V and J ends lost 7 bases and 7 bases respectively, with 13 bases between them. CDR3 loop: CASTDLAIGELFF. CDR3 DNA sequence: TGTGCCAGCACCGATTTAGCGATCGGGGAGCTGTTTTTT.

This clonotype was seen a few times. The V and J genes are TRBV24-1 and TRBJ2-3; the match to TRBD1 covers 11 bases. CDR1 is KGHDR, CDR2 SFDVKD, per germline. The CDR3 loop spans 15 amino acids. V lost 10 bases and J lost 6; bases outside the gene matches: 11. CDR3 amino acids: CATKGQGAFLDTQYF. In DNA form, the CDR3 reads TGTGCCACAAAAGGACAGGGGGCCTTCTTGGATACGCAGTATTTT.

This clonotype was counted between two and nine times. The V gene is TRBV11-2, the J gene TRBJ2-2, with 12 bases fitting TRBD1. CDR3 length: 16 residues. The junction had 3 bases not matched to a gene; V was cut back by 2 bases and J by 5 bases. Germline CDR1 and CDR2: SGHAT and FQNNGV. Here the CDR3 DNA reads TGTGCCAGCAGCTTAAGGGACAGGGGGCCGACCGGGGAGCTGTTTTTT. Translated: CASSLRDRGPTGELFF. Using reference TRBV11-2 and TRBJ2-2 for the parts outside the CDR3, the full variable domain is EAGVAQSPRYKIIEKRQSVAFWCNPISGHATLYWYQQILGQGPKLLIQFQNNGVVDDSQLPKDRFSAERLKGVDSTLKIQPAKLEDSAVYLCASSLRDRGPTGELFFGEGSRLTVL.

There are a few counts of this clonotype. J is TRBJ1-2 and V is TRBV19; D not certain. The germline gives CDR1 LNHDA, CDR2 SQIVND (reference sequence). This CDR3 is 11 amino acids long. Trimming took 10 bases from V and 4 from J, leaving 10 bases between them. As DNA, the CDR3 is TGTGCCATCATCTCCGGCTATGGCTACACCTTC. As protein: CAIISGYGYTF.

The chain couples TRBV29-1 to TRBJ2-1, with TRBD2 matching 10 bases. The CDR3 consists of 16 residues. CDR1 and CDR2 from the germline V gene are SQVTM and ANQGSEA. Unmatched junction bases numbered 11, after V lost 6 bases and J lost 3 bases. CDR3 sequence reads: CSVRGISGRLYNEQFF. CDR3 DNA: TGCAGCGTAAGGGGAATTAGCGGGAGGCTCTACAATGAGCAGTTCTTC.

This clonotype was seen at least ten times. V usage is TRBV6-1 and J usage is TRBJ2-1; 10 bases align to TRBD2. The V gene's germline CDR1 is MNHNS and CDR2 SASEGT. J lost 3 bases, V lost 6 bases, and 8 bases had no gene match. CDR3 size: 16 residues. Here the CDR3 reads CASRPLAGVNYNEQFF. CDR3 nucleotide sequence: TGTGCCAGCAGACCCCTAGCGGGAGTGAACTACAATGAGCAGTTCTTC.

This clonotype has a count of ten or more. Here the CDR3 DNA reads TGCAGCGTTGAAGGGGGGAACACTGAAGCTTTCTTT. Its protein is CSVEGGNTEAFF. V gene TRBV29-1 combines with J gene TRBJ1-1, with D unresolved. The CDR3 extends over 12 amino acids. Deletions cut 1 base from V and 1 base from J, with 4 bases between. Germline lookup yields CDR1 SQVTM and CDR2 ANQGSEA. Full variable domain (outside the CDR3, taken from reference TRBV29-1 and TRBJ1-1): SAVISQKPSRDICQRGTSLTIQCQVDSQVTMMFWYRQQPGQSLTLIATANQGSEATYESGFVIDKFPISRPNLTFSTLTVSNMSPEDSSIYLCSVEGGNTEAFFGQGTRLTVV.

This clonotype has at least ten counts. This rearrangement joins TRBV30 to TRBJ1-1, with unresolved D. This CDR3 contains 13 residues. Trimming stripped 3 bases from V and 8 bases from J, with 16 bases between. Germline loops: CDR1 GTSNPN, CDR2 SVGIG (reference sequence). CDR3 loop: CAWRGGLLYEAFF. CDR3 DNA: TGTGCCTGGAGAGGAGGCCTACTATACGAAGCTTTCTTT.

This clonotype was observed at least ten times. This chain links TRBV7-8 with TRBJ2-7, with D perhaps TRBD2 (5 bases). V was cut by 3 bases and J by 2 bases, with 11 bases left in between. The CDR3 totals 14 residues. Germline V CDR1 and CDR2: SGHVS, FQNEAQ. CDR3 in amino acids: CASSFGAGAYEQYV. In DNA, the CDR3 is TGTGCCAGCAGCTTCGGAGCCGGGGCCTACGAGCAGTACGTC.

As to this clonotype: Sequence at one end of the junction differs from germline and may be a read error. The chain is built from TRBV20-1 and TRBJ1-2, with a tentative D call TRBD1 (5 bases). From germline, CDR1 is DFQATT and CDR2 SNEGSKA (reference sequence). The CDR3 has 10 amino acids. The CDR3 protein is CSARGAGYTF. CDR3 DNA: TGCAGTGCAAGAGGGGCTGGCTACACCTTC.

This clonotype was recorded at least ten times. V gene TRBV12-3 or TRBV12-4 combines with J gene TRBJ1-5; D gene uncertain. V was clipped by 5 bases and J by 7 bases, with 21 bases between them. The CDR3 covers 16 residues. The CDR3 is CASSQLGEGLGQPQHF. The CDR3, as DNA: TGTGCCAGCAGTCAACTAGGCGAGGGTCTCGGGCAGCCCCAGCATTTT.

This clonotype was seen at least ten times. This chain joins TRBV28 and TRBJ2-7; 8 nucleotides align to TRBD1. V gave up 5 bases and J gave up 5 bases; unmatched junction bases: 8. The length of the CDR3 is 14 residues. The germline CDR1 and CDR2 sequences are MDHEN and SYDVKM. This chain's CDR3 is CASSTWTGIHEQYV. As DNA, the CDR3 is TGTGCCAGCAGTACGTGGACAGGGATCCACGAGCAGTACGTC.

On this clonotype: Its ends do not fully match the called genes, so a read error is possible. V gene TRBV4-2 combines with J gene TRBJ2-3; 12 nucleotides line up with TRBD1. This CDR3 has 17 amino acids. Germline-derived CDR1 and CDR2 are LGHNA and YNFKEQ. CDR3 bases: TGTGCCAGCAGGCAAGAGGGACAGGGGGCTAGCACAGATACGCAGTATTTT. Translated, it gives CASRQEGQGASTDTQYF.

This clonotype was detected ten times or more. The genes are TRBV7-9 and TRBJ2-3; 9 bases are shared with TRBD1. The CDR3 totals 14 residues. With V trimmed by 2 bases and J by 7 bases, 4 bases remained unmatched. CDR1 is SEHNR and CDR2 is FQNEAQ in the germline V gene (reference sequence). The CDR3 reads CASSLPGQGNTQYF. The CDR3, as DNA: TGTGCCAGCAGCTTACCGGGACAGGGAAATACGCAGTATTTT.

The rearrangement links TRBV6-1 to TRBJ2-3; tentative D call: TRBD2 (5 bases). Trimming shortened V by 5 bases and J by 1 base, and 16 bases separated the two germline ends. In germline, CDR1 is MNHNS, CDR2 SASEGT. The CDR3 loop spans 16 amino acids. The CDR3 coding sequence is TGTGCCAGCAGTCCACTGCCGGGGTCGGGCACAGATACGCAGTATTTT. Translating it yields CASSPLPGSGTDTQYF.

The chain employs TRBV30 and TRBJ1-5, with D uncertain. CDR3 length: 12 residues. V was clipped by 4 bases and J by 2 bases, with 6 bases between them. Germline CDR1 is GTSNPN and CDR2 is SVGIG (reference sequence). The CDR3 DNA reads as TGTGCCTGGAATTGGGGCAATCAGCCCCAGCATTTT. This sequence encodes CAWNWGNQPQHF.

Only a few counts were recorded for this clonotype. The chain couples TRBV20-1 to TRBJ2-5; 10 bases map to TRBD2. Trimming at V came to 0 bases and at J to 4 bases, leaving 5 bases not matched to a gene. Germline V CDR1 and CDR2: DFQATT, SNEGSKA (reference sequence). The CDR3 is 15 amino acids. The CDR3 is CSARDLAGVTETQYF. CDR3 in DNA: TGCAGTGCTAGAGACCTAGCGGGAGTAACAGAGACCCAGTACTTC.

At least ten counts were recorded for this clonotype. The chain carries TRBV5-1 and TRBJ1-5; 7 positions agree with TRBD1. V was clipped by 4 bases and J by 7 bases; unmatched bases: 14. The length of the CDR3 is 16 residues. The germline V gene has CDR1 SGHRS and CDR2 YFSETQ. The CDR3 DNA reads TGCGCCAGCAGCCCCGGTGTGACAGGGCGGTACCAGCCCCAGCATTTT. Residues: CASSPGVTGRYQPQHF. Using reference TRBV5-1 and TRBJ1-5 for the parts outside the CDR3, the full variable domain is KAGVTQTPRYLIKTRGQQVTLSCSPISGHRSVSWYQQTPGQGLQFLFEYFSETQRNKGNFPGRFSGRQFSNSRSEMNVSTLELGDSALYLCASSPGVTGRYQPQHFGDGTRLSIL.

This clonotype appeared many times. Here the CDR3 reads CASSQGQGIWETQYF. The CDR3 DNA is TGTGCCAGCAGCCAAGGACAGGGCATCTGGGAGACCCAGTACTTC. The rearrangement links TRBV16 to TRBJ2-5, with TRBD1 matching over 8 bases. This CDR3 is built from 15 residues. Germline V gives CDR1 KGHSY, CDR2 FQNENV. Losses at the gene ends were 2 bases for V and 5 bases for J; bases not matched to a gene: 7. The full variable domain, its missing parts supplied by reference TRBV16 and TRBJ2-5, is GEEVAQTPKHLVRGEGQKAKLYCAPIKGHSYVFWYQQVLKNEFKFLISFQNENVFDETGMPKERFSAKCLPNSPCSLEIQATKLEDSAVYFCASSQGQGIWETQYFGPGTRLLVL.

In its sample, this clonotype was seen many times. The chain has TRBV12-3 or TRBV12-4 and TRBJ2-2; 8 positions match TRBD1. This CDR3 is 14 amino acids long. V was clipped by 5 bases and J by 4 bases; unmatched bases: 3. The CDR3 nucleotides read TGTGCCAGCAGTGCGACAGGGGTCACCGGGGAGCTGTTTTTT. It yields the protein CASSATGVTGELFF.

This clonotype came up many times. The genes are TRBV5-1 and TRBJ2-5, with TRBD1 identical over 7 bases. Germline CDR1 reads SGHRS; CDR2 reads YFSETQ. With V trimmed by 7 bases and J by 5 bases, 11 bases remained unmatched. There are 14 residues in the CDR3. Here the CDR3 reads CASREQGPHETQYF. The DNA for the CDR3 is TGCGCCAGCCGAGAACAGGGGCCCCACGAGACCCAGTACTTC.

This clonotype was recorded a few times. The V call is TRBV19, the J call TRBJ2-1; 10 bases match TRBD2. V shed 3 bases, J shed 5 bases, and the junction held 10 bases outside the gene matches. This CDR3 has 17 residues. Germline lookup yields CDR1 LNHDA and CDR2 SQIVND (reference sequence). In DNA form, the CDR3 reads TGTGCCAGTAGTATCTCCCTAGCGGGAGAATGGGACAATGAGCAGTTCTTC. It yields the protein CASSISLAGEWDNEQFF. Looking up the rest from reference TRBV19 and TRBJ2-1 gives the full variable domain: DGGITQSPKYLFRKEGQNVTLSCEQNLNHDAMYWYRQDPGQGLRLIYYSQIVNDFQKGDIAEGYSVSREKKESFPLTVTSAQKNPTAFYLCASSISLAGEWDNEQFFGPGTRLTVL.

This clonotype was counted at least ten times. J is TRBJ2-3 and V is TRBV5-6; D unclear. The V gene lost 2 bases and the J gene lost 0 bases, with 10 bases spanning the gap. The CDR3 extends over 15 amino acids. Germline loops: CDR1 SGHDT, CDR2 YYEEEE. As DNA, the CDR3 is TGTGCCAGCAGCTTCGGCGATCTCAGCACAGATACGCAGTATTTT. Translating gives CASSFGDLSTDTQYF. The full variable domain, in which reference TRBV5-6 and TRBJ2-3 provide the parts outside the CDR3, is DAGVTQSPTHLIKTRGQQVTLRCSPKSGHDTVSWYQQALGQGPQFIFQYYEEEERQRGNFPDRFSGHQFPNYSSELNVNALLLGDSALYLCASSFGDLSTDTQYFGPGTRLTVL.

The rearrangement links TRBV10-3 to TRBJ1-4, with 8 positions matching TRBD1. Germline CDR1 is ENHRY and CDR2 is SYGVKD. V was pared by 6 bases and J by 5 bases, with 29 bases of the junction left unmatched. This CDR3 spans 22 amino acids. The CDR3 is CAISQQGGIHAKSPDENEKLFF. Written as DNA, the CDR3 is TGTGCCATCAGCCAACAGGGGGGGATCCACGCGAAATCTCCTGACGAAAATGAAAAACTGTTTTTT.

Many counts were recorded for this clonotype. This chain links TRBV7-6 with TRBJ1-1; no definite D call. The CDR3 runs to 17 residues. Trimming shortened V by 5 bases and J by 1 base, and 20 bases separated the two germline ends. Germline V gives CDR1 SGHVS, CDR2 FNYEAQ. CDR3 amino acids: CASSTNRAWEGNTEAFF. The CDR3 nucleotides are TGTGCCAGCAGCACTAACCGAGCATGGGAGGGGAACACTGAAGCTTTCTTT.

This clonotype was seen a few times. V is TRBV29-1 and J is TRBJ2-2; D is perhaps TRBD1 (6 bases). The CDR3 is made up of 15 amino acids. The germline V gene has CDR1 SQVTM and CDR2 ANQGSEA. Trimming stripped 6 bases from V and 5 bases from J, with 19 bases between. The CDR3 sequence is CSVELTGTGTGELFF. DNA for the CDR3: TGCAGCGTGGAGCTAACAGGGACCGGGACCGGGGAGCTGTTTTTT.

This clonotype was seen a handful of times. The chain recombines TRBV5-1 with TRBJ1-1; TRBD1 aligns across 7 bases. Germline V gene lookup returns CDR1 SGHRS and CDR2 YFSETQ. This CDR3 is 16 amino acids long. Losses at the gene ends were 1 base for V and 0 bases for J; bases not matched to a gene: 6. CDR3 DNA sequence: TGCGCCAGCAGCTTGCACAGGGGAGAGATGAACACTGAAGCTTTCTTT. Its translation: CASSLHRGEMNTEAFF.

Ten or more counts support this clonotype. The CDR3 coding sequence is TGTGCCAGCAGCCAAGATCTTAGCGGGAGGGTGGGTGAGCAGTTCTTC. Protein sequence: CASSQDLSGRVGEQFF. This chain joins TRBV3-1 and TRBJ2-1; TRBD2 aligns across 11 bases. CDR3 length equals 16 residues. Germline CDR1 LGHDT, CDR2 YNNKEL (reference sequence). J lost 9 bases, V lost 0 bases, and 7 bases had no gene match.